A single sample is the source of the 25 T cell receptor beta chains below, sequenced in a study of OX40 agonist ivuxolimab in advanced cancers. To prepare the library, the immunoSEQ multiplex PCR assay was applied. This immuneACCESS table, as held by TCRdb, lists in-frame sequences with V and J called but not all clones. Of the missing ones, under half trace to an unresolved V gene in checked studies; the others have no known cause. Counted in this sample were about 33,000 clones; roughly nine tenths of them appeared once. Approximately 26% of the sample is in the top ten clones. The sequenced sample was CD4+ or CD8+ T cells sorted from blood, obtained in a trial of the OX40 agonist ivuxolimab. The source of these receptors is an adult with an advanced solid tumor such as melanoma, head and neck, liver or kidney cancer.

The gene calls are TRBV2 and TRBJ1-1; D is unresolved. The germline V and J ends were trimmed by 8 bases and 1 base, with 8 bases remaining between them. Per the germline V gene, CDR1 is SNHLY and CDR2 is FYNNEI. This CDR3 region has 12 residues. The CDR3 DNA is TGTGCCAGCGGTATTACGAACACTGAAGCTTTCTTT. Translation: CASGITNTEAFF. Filled out from reference TRBV2 and TRBJ1-1, the complete variable domain reads EPEVTQTPSHQVTQMGQEVILRCVPISNHLYFYWYRQILGQKVEFLVSFYNNEISEKSEIFDDQFSVERPDGSNFTLKIRSTKLEDSAMYFCASGITNTEAFFGQGTRLTVV.

The table lists this clone with a count of one. The chain uses TRBV9 and TRBJ2-1, with TRBD2 matching over 10 bases. Germline assignment: CDR1 SGDLS and CDR2 YYNGEE. The CDR3 extends over 15 amino acids. Trimming at V came to 0 bases and at J to 8 bases, leaving 5 bases not matched to a gene. CDR3 DNA: TGTGCCAGCAGCGTAGGAAGCGGGAGGGCCGATGAGCAGTTCTTC. Its protein product is CASSVGSGRADEQFF.

This clone appeared once. The genes are TRBV7-6 and TRBJ2-3, with TRBD2 matching over 10 bases. With V trimmed by 5 bases and J by 0 bases, 11 bases remained unmatched. The germline V gene has CDR1 SGHVS and CDR2 FNYEAQ. This CDR3 spans 18 amino acids. The CDR3 protein is CASSKDGGLALSTDTQYF. The CDR3 nucleotides read TGTGCCAGCAGCAAGGACGGGGGACTAGCGCTTAGCACAGATACGCAGTATTTT. Full variable domain (rest looked up from reference TRBV7-6 and TRBJ2-3): GAGVSQSPRYKVTKRGQDVALRCDPISGHVSLYWYRQALGQGPEFLTYFNYEAQQDKSGLPNDRFSAERPEGSISTLTIQRTEQRDSAMYRCASSKDGGLALSTDTQYFGPGTRLTVL.

This chain uses TRBV9 with TRBJ1-1; a possible D gene is TRBD1 (5 bases). Germline V gene data show CDR1 as SGDLS and CDR2 as YYNGEE. The CDR3 extends over 14 amino acids. Trimming took off 3 bases at V and 4 bases at J, with 13 bases between the two ends. The CDR3 nucleotides are TGTGCCAGCAGCGATAAGAGGGGAAGCACTGAAGCTTTCTTT. Translation: CASSDKRGSTEAFF.

This rearrangement joins TRBV5-4 to TRBJ1-2, with D possibly matching TRBD1 (6 bases). Germline V gene sequence: CDR1 SGHNT, CDR2 YYREEE (reference sequence). The CDR3 covers 17 residues. Deletions cut 0 bases from V and 0 bases from J, with 15 bases between. The DNA for the CDR3 is TGTGCCAGCAGCTTGGAGGACAGCCTCTTAGCTAACTATGGCTACACCTTC. It translates to CASSLEDSLLANYGYTF.

The rearrangement uses TRBV5-4 and TRBJ2-7, with D perhaps TRBD1 or TRBD2 (6 bases each). This CDR3 is 11 amino acids long. Germline CDR1 SGHNT, CDR2 YYREEE (reference sequence). V lost 5 bases, J lost 6 bases, and 9 bases lay in between. The CDR3 reads CASRGGGEQYF. The CDR3 region has the DNA TGTGCCAGCAGAGGAGGGGGCGAGCAGTACTTC.

J is TRBJ2-1 and V is TRBV7-9; possibly TRBD2 for D (6 bases). Germline lookup yields CDR1 SEHNR and CDR2 FQNEAQ (reference sequence). The CDR3 covers 15 residues. Trimming took 5 bases from V and 3 from J, leaving 14 bases between them. The DNA of the CDR3 is TGTGCCAGCAGCCCCCGGGGGTCCAACTACAATGAGCAGTTCTTC. Residues: CASSPRGSNYNEQFF.

This rearrangement joins TRBV28 to TRBJ1-2; possible D gene TRBD1, 5 bases. Germline values: CDR1 MDHEN, CDR2 SYDVKM. This CDR3 spans 13 amino acids. With 2 bases removed from V and 2 bases from J, the gap between germline ends came to 6 bases. CDR3 amino acids: CASSLGGNYGYTF. The DNA for the CDR3 is TGTGCCAGCAGTTTAGGGGGGAACTATGGCTACACCTTC.

CDR3 in amino acids: CAWSTGTGSYEQYF. CDR3 nucleotide sequence: TGTGCCTGGAGTACCGGGACAGGCTCCTACGAGCAGTACTTC. This chain uses TRBV30 with TRBJ2-7; 8 bases fit TRBD1. Germline CDR1 reads GTSNPN; CDR2 reads SVGIG (reference sequence). Trimming cost V 2 bases and J 0 bases; bases outside gene matches: 3. The CDR3 contains 14 residues. The full variable domain, with the rest looked up from reference TRBV30 and TRBJ2-7, is SQTIHQWPATLVQPVGSPLSLECTVEGTSNPNLYWYRQAAGRGLQLLFYSVGIGQISSEVPQNLSASRPQDRQFILSSKKLLLSDSGFYLCAWSTGTGSYEQYFGPGTRLTVT.

This clone was picked up one time. This rearrangement joins TRBV7-6 to TRBJ2-5; D is possibly TRBD2 (6 bases). Germline loops: CDR1 SGHVS, CDR2 FNYEAQ. There are 13 residues in the CDR3. With 6 bases removed from V and 2 bases from J, the gap between germline ends came to 10 bases. Written as DNA, the CDR3 is TGTGCCAGCAGGGAGGGCACTCAAGAGACCCAGTACTTC. It codes for CASREGTQETQYF.

This chain links TRBV7-2 with TRBJ1-1, with D maybe TRBD1 (5 bases). From germline, CDR1 is SGHTA and CDR2 FQGNSA. V was cut by 4 bases and J by 8 bases, with 11 bases left in between. CDR3 length: 12 residues. CDR3 in DNA: TGTGCCAGCAGCTCCCCGACAGAAGAAGCTTTCTTT. Translation gives CASSSPTEEAFF.

V usage is TRBV4-1 and J usage is TRBJ2-5; weak D call: TRBD1 (5 bases). This CDR3 is 16 amino acids long. Trimming stripped 0 bases from V and 5 bases from J, with 16 bases between. From germline, CDR1 is MGHRA and CDR2 YSYEKL. The CDR3 region is CASSQDLASGFETQYF. The CDR3, as DNA: TGCGCCAGCAGCCAAGATTTGGCCTCAGGGTTTGAGACCCAGTACTTC.

The gene calls are TRBV28 and TRBJ2-7; perhaps TRBD1 as D (6 bases). This CDR3 spans 16 amino acids. The germline gives CDR1 MDHEN, CDR2 SYDVKM. Between the trimmed V and J ends, which lost 2 bases and 3 bases, there was a span of 17 bases. CDR3 nucleotide sequence: TGTGCCAGCAGTTTAGTCTTAGGACAGAAATACTACGAGCAGTACTTC. Encoded protein: CASSLVLGQKYYEQYF.

CDR3 in amino acids: CASSSGQGTETQYF. CDR3 bases: TGTGCCAGCAGCTCGGGACAGGGGACGGAGACCCAGTACTTC. This chain joins TRBV7-9 and TRBJ2-5; 10 nucleotides line up with TRBD1. The trim removed 4 bases at V and 5 bases at J, leaving 4 bases unmatched. Germline assignment: CDR1 SEHNR and CDR2 FQNEAQ (reference sequence). The CDR3 spans 14 residues.

The chain combines TRBV2 with TRBJ1-1; tentative D call: TRBD1 (5 bases). Deletions cut 3 bases from V and 5 bases from J, with 10 bases between. This CDR3 comprises 13 residues. Germline lookup yields CDR1 SNHLY and CDR2 FYNNEI. The CDR3 sequence: CASSEGLGTEAFF. CDR3 DNA: TGTGCCAGCAGTGAGGGGCTCGGTACTGAAGCTTTCTTT.

This sequence joins TRBV6-5 and TRBJ2-5; tentative D call: TRBD2 (7 bases). CDR1 is MNHEY and CDR2 is SVGAGI in the germline V gene. This CDR3 is built from 15 residues. Trimming cost V 2 bases and J 5 bases, with 15 bases left between them. DNA of the CDR3: TGTGCCAGCAGTTACGGGGGGGCCAGGGGTGAGACCCAGTACTTC. It translates to CASSYGGARGETQYF.

V is TRBV5-1 and J is TRBJ2-1, with a tentative D call TRBD1 (5 bases). This CDR3 region has 14 residues. V lost 7 bases to trimming and J lost 4 bases, with 15 bases between them. Germline V gene data show CDR1 as SGHRS and CDR2 as YFSETQ. For the CDR3, the DNA is TGCGCCAGCGGCCTTGACAGTCCTTACAATGAGCAGTTCTTC. This sequence encodes CASGLDSPYNEQFF.

V and J are TRBV6-5 and TRBJ2-2; no reliable D call. CDR1 is MNHEY, CDR2 SVGAGI, per germline. The CDR3 runs 14 residues. V was cut by 0 bases and J by 8 bases, with 10 bases left in between. Here the CDR3 reads CASSYSAGSGELFF. CDR3 bases: TGTGCCAGCAGTTACTCGGCCGGAAGTGGGGAGCTGTTTTTT.

This chain joins TRBV27 and TRBJ1-2, with TRBD1 identical over 9 bases. The CDR3 is 16 amino acids. Germline CDR1 MNHEY, CDR2 SMNVEV (reference sequence). With 5 bases clipped from V and 4 bases from J, the junction kept 11 bases outside the gene matches. This chain's CDR3 is CASSPRTGVSPYGYTF. CDR3 DNA sequence: TGTGCCAGCAGTCCAAGGACAGGGGTGAGTCCCTATGGCTACACCTTC.

In its sample, this clone is medium-sized (0.01 to 0.1%). A single base separates this from a much larger clone, so it may be a read error. Other DNA variants within this sample encode the same CDR3. CDR3 sequence (DNA): TGTGCCAGCAGCTGGGGACTCGCGGGGGCGGGGGAGCAGTACTTC. Translated: CASSWGLAGAGEQYF. The chain is built from TRBV5-6 and TRBJ2-7, with a weak D call TRBD2 (7 bases). CDR3 length equals 15 residues. V dropped 3 bases and J dropped 7 bases, with 20 bases sitting between them. Germline CDR1 reads SGHDT; CDR2 reads YYEEEE.

The V call is TRBV5-4, the J call TRBJ2-1; the D gene is possibly TRBD1 (5 bases). V was clipped by 4 bases and J by 0 bases, with 8 bases between them. The CDR3 extends over 14 amino acids. In germline, CDR1 is SGHNT, CDR2 YYREEE (reference sequence). The CDR3 region has the DNA TGTGCCAGCAGCCAAGGGGTCTCCTACAATGAGCAGTTCTTC. As protein: CASSQGVSYNEQFF. The full variable domain, its missing parts supplied by reference TRBV5-4 and TRBJ2-1, is ETGVTQSPTHLIKTRGQQVTLRCSSQSGHNTVSWYQQALGQGPQFIFQYYREEENGRGNFPPRFSGLQFPNYSSELNVNALELDDSALYLCASSQGVSYNEQFFGPGTRLTVL.

The chain couples TRBV5-1 to TRBJ1-1; D may be TRBD1 (5 bases). Germline lookup yields CDR1 SGHRS and CDR2 YFSETQ. The CDR3 loop spans 14 amino acids. Trimming pared 4 bases from V and 3 bases from J, leaving 13 bases between. The CDR3 reads CASSRWVGDTEAFF. The DNA of the CDR3 is TGCGCCAGCAGCCGGTGGGTAGGGGACACTGAAGCTTTCTTT.

There are a few counts of this clone. DNA for the CDR3: TGTGCCACCAACTACGGGATCCGGGAGACCCAGTACTTC. This sequence encodes CATNYGIRETQYF. The V call is TRBV15, the J call TRBJ2-5; D may be TRBD2 (5 bases). The CDR3 spans 13 residues. V lost 7 bases, J lost 5 bases, and 14 bases lay in between. Germline V gives CDR1 LNHNV, CDR2 YYDKDF (reference sequence).

The chain has TRBV7-9 and TRBJ2-1, with 7 bases lining up with TRBD2. CDR3 length: 14 amino acids. In germline, CDR1 is SEHNR, CDR2 FQNEAQ (reference sequence). The V and J ends lost 8 bases and 7 bases, in that order; junction bases with no gene match: 11. The CDR3 DNA reads TGTGCCAGCTACGGCGGGAGTATAGCGAATGAGCAGTTCTTC. Encoded protein: CASYGGSIANEQFF.

The gene calls are TRBV30 and TRBJ1-6; D unresolved. Germline V CDR1 and CDR2: GTSNPN, SVGIG (reference sequence). The ends were cut back, 8 bases at V and 0 bases at J, with 8 bases in the middle. The CDR3 totals 13 residues. The CDR3 loop is CAGLSSYNSPLHF. In DNA, the CDR3 is TGTGCCGGCCTGAGCTCCTATAATTCACCCCTCCACTTT.